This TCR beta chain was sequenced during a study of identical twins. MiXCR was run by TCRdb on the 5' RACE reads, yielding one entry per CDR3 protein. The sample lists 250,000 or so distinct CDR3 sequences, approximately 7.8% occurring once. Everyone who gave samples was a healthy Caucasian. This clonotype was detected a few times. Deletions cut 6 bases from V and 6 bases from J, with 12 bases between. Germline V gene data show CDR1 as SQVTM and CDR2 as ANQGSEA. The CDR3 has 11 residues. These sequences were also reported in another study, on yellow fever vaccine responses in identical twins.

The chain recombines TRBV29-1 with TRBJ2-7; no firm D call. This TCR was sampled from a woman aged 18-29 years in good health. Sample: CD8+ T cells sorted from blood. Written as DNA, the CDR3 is TGCAGCGTAGGGCCATTATCCGAGCAGTACTTC. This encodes CSVGPLSEQYF.